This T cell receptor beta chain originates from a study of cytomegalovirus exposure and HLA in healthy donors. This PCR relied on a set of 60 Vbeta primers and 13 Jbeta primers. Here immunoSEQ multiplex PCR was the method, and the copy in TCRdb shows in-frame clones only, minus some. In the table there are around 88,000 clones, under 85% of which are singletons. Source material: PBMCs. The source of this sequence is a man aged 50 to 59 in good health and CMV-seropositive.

The CDR3 loop reads CSCGTGDYGYTF. For the CDR3, the DNA is TGCAGCTGCGGGACAGGGGATTATGGCTACACCTTC. The chain recombines TRBV29-1 with TRBJ1-2; 10 bases are shared with TRBD1. Germline V gene lookup returns CDR1 SQVTM and CDR2 ANQGSEA. The CDR3 runs to 12 residues. V shed 8 bases, J shed 5 bases, and the junction held 5 bases outside the gene matches.